This record concerns one TCR beta chain sequence. Its antigen is still unknown. The germline V and J ends were trimmed by 0 bases and 1 base, with 16 bases remaining between them. The CDR3 loop spans 17 amino acids. Germline V gives CDR1 GTSNPN, CDR2 SVGIG (reference sequence). These data originate in a study of cytomegalovirus exposure and HLA in healthy donors. General observations from the study: Earlier analysis found most TCR beta V segments productive about 87% or about 30% of the time. Rare TCR sequences predominated, though certain public TCRs were found in many donors. Among the most significant clusters, several appeared linked to common viral pathogens in a later analysis. Specificity of a few CMV-associated chains for CMV antigens was verified in vitro.

13 Jbeta primers and 60 Vbeta primers were used for the PCR. Sequenced by immunoSEQ multiplex PCR; TCRdb stores in-frame clones only, minus some. Of tens of thousands of clones listed, roughly 53% are singletons. The gene calls are TRBV30 and TRBJ1-5, with unresolved D. This clonotype was sampled from a human donor in good health. Sequencing used PBMCs. The CDR3 reads CAWSVQRQSSSNQPQHF. CDR3 coding DNA: TGTGCCTGGAGTGTACAAAGACAATCTAGCAGCAATCAGCCCCAGCATTTT.